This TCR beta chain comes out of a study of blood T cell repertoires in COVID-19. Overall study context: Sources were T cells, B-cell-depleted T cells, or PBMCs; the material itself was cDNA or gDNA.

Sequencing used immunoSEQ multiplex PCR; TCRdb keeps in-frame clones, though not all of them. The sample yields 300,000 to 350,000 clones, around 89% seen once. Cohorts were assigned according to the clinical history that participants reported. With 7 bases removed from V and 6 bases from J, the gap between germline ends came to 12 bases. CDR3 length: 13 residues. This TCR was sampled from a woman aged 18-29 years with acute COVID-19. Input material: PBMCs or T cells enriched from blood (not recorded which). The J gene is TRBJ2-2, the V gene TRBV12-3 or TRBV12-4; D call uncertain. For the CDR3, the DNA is TGTGCCAGCACCACGCAGTCCCCCGGGGAGCTGTTTTTT. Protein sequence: CASTTQSPGELFF.